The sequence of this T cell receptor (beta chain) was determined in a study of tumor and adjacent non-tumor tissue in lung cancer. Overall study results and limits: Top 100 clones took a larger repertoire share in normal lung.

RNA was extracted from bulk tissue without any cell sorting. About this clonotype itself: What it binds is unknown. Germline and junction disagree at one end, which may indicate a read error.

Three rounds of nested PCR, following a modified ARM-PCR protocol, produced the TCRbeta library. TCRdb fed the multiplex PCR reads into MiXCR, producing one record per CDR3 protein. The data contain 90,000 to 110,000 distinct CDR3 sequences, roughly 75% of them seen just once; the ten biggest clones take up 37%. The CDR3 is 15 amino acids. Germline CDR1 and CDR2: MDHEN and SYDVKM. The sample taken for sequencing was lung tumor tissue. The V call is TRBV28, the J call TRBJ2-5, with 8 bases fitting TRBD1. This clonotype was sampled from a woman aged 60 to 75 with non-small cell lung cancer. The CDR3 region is CTSNRDRTIKETQYF. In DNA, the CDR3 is TGTACCAGCAATCGGGACAGGACTATTAAAGAAACCCAGTACTTC.